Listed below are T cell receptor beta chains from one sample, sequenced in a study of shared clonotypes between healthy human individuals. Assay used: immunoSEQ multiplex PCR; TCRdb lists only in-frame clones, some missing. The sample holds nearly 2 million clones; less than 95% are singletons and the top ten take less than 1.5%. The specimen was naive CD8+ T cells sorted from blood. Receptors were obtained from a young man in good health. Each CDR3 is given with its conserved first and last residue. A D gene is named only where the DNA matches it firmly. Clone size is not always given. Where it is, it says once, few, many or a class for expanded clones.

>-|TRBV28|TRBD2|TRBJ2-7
CASSSITSGGLSYEQYF
TGTGCCAGCAGTTCCATAACTAGCGGGGGCCTCTCCTACGAGCAGTACTTC
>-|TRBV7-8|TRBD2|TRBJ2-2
CASSLSLAGAVWPGELFF
TGTGCCAGCAGCTTATCACTAGCGGGAGCGGTGTGGCCCGGGGAGCTGTTTTTT
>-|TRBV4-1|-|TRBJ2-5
CASSHRTGETQYF
TGCGCCAGCAGCCATAGGACCGGAGAGACCCAGTACTTC
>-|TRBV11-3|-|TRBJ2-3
CASSAAGTDTQYF
TGTGCCAGCAGCGCAGCGGGCACAGATACGCAGTATTTT
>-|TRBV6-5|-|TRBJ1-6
CASWGSSSYNSPLHF
TGTGCCAGCTGGGGGTCCAGCTCCTATAATTCACCCCTCCACTTT
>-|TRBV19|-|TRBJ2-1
CASGDYTRGPYSHYEQFF
TGTGCCAGTGGTGACTATACGCGGGGGCCGTATTCCCACTATGAGCAGTTCTTC
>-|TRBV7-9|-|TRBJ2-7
CASRLSMGDEQYF
TGTGCCAGCAGACTTAGTATGGGGGACGAGCAGTACTTC
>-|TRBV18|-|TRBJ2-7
CASSLPEGLSYEQYF
TGTGCCAGCTCACTACCGGAAGGGTTGAGCTACGAGCAGTACTTC
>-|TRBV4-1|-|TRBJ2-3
CASSQVVGKITDTQYF
TGCGCCAGCAGCCAAGTGGTCGGTAAGATCACAGATACGCAGTATTTT
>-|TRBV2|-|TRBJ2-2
CASHYTGELFF
TGTGCCAGCCATTACACCGGGGAGCTGTTTTTT
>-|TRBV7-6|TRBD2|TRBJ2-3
CASSLFSGSPDTQYF
TGTGCCAGCAGCCTCTTTAGCGGGAGCCCAGATACGCAGTATTTT
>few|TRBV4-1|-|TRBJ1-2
CASSHPMARVYGYTF
TGCGCCAGCAGCCATCCCATGGCCAGGGTCTATGGCTACACCTTC
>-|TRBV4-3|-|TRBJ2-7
CASSQGNGPTYEKYF
TGCGCCAGCAGCCAAGGGAACGGGCCGACCTACGAGAAGTACTTC
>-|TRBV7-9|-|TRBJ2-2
CASSSTTGELFF
TGTGCCAGCAGCTCAACTACCGGGGAGCTGTTTTTT
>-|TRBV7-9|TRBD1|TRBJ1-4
CASSLGQGAYEKLFF
TGTGCCAGCAGCTTAGGGCAGGGGGCTTATGAAAAACTGTTTTTT
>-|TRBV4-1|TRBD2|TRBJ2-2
CASSQELAGTGELFF
TGCGCCAGCAGCCAAGAACTAGCGGGCACCGGGGAGCTGTTTTTT
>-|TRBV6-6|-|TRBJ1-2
CASIDTGYGYTF
TGTGCCAGCATCGACACAGGATATGGCTACACCTTC
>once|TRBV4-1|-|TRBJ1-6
CASSQDVISSYNSPLHF
TGCGCCAGCAGCCAAGACGTCATCAGCTCCTATAATTCACCCCTCCACTTT
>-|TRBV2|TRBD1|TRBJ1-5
CASTKDRAYNQPQHF
TGTGCCAGCACAAAGGACAGGGCCTATAATCAGCCCCAGCATTTT
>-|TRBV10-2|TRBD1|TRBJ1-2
CASSDPDRVNYGYTF
TGCGCCAGCAGTGACCCGGACAGGGTCAACTATGGCTACACCTTC
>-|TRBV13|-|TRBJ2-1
CASYEGPSSYNEQFF
TGTGCCAGCTACGAAGGCCCCAGCTCCTACAATGAGCAGTTCTTC
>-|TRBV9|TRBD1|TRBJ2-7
CASSADRVPYEQYF
TGTGCCAGCAGCGCCGACAGGGTACCCTACGAGCAGTACTTC
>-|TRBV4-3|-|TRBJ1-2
CASSQDRGYGYTF
TGCGCCAGCAGCCAAGACAGAGGCTATGGCTACACCTTC
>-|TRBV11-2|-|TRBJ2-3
CASSLIRGLTDTQYF
TGTGCCAGCAGCTTAATCCGGGGCCTCACAGATACGCAGTATTTT
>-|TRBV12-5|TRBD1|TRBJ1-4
CASGLFGTGNEKLFF
TGTGCTAGTGGTTTGTTCGGGACAGGGAATGAAAAACTGTTTTTT
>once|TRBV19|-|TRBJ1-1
CASSIDGTRVGMNTEAFF
TGTGCCAGTAGTATAGACGGGACAAGGGTAGGAATGAACACTGAAGCTTTCTTT
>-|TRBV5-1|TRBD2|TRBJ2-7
CASSVSGASYEQYF
TGCGCCAGCAGCGTTAGCGGGGCGTCCTACGAGCAGTACTTC
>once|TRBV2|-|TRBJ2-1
CASSGAVLAFDNEQFF
TGTGCCAGCAGTGGGGCCGTACTAGCATTCGACAATGAGCAGTTCTTC
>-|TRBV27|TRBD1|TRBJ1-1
CASSPTIQGVNAEAFF
TGTGCCAGCAGTCCAACCATACAGGGGGTCAACGCTGAAGCTTTCTTT